There are many counts of the clone carrying this T cell receptor beta chain. Its antigen is as yet unknown. HTBI primers from iRepertoire and Arm-PCR of CDR3 regions yielded the TCR beta libraries. TCRdb re-analysed the multiplex PCR reads in MiXCR, keeping a single row per CDR3 protein. The table lists about 540,000 distinct CDR3 sequences, about 13% of them singletons. The V gene end was trimmed by 6 bases and the J gene end by 4 bases; junction bases not matched to a gene: 17. The CDR3 is 18 residues long. Germline-derived CDR1 and CDR2 are WSHSY and SAAADI. Described time point: newly diagnosed GD, antithyroid drugs for less than 3 months. Extracted RNA from PBMCs served as the source of the TCR library. The data stem from a study of regulatory T cells in long-lasting Graves disease. Notes on the study in general: Favored usage of TRBV28, TRBJ1-2 and TRBJ2-5 was recorded in persistent disease.

These data also featured in a second study, about T cells in Graves' hyperthyroidism and ophthalmopathy. That paper states: Diagnostic assessment was based on clinical symptoms, serum thyroxine and TRAb, thyroid ultrasound and orbital computed tomography.

This receptor was obtained from a man aged 30-40 years with Graves disease. Sequencing was performed on peripheral blood mononuclear cells (PBMCs), taken at new diagnosis, from a patient treated with antithyroid drugs. The chain carries TRBV10-2 and TRBJ2-1, with 8 bases identical to TRBD2. The CDR3 nucleotides are TGCGCCAGCAGCCCTCTCAGCGAGTTAGGCGGGAGGTACAATGAGCAGTTCTTC. This encodes CASSPLSELGGRYNEQFF.